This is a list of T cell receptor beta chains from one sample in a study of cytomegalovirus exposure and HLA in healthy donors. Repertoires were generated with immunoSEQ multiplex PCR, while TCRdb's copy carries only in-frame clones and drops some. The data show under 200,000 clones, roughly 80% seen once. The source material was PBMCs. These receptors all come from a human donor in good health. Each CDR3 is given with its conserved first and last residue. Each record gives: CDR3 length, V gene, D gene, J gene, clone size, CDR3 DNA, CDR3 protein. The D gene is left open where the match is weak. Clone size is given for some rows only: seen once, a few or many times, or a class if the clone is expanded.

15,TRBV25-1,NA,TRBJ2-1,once,TGTGCCAGCAGAGGAGTCCAGAGCTCCTACAATGAGCAGTTCTTC,CASRGVQSSYNEQFF
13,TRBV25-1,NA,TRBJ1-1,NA,TGTGCCAGCAGGCGGGGGGCAAACACTGAAGCTTTCTTT,CASRRGANTEAFF
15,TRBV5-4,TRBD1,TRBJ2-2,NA,TGTGCCAGCAGCCAAGGACAGGTTGGGACCGGGGAGCTGTTTTTT,CASSQGQVGTGELFF
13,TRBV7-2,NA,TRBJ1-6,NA,TGTGCCAGCGGCGGGGGGATCGGTTCACCCCTCCACTTT,CASGGGIGSPLHF
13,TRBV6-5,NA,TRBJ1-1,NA,TGTGCCAGCAGATACGGGGGCTCCACTGAAGCTTTCTTT,CASRYGGSTEAFF
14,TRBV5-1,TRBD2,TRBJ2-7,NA,TGCGCCAGCAGCTTGGAGGGGAGGGGATACGAGCAGTACTTC,CASSLEGRGYEQYF
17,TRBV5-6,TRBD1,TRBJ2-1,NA,TGTGCCAGCAGCCCCGGGACAGGGGGCGAAATAGACAATGAGCAGTTCTTC,CASSPGTGGEIDNEQFF
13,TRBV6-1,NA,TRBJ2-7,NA,TGTGCCAGCAGTTCTACCAGGGTAGGCGAGCAGTACTTC,CASSSTRVGEQYF
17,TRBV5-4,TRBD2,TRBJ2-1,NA,TGTGCCAGCAGCTTGGCCCGGGGTAGCGGGGTCTACAATGAGCAGTTCTTC,CASSLARGSGVYNEQFF
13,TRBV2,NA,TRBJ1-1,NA,TGTGCCAGGGATCAGGGGCAGAACACTGAAGCTTTCTTT,CARDQGQNTEAFF
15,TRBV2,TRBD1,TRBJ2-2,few,TGTGCCAGCAGCGGGACAGGGGGCAAACCCGGGGAGCTGTTTTTT,CASSGTGGKPGELFF
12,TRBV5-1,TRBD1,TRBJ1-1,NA,TGCGCCAGCAGCTCTCAGGGGGCAGAAGCTTTCTTT,CASSSQGAEAFF
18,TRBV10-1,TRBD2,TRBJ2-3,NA,TGCGCCAGCAGTGAGTTGGGACTAGCGGGGGCCGCGCTGGCGACGCAGTATTTT,CASSELGLAGAALATQYF
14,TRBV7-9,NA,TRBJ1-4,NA,TGTGCCAGCAGCTTACGGGGGTCTAATGAAAAACTGTTTTTT,CASSLRGSNEKLFF
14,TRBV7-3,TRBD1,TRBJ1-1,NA,TGTGCCAGCAGCTTAACGACAGGGGCTATAGAAGCTTTCTTT,CASSLTTGAIEAFF
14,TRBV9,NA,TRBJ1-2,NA,TGTGCCAGCAGCTCCCCCTCAGGGGTTGGAGGCTACACCTTC,CASSSPSGVGGYTF
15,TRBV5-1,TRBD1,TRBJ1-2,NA,TGCGCCAGCAGCTTTGGGGACAGGGAGAACTATGGCTACACCTTC,CASSFGDRENYGYTF
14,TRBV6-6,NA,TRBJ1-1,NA,TGTGCCAGCAGAGCTCTGGGGGGTAACACTGAAGCTTTCTTT,CASRALGGNTEAFF
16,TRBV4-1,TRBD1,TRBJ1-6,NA,TGCGCCAGCAGCCAAGGGGACAGGGGAACTAATTCACCCCTCCACTTT,CASSQGDRGTNSPLHF
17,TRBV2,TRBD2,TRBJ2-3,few,TGTGCCAGCAGTGTAGGACTAGCGGGGGGGCCAACAGATACGCAGTATTTT,CASSVGLAGGPTDTQYF
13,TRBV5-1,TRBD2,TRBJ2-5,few,TGCGCCAGCAGACTAGCGGGGAAAGAGACCCAGTACTTC,CASRLAGKETQYF
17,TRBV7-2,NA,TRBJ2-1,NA,TGTGCCAGCAGCTATAAGGGGGATCCAGGGTCCTACAATGAGCAGTTCTTC,CASSYKGDPGSYNEQFF
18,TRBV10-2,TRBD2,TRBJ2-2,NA,TGCGCCAGCAGTCGAGGACTAGCGGGGGGGCGAAACACCGGGGAGCTGTTTTTT,CASSRGLAGGRNTGELFF
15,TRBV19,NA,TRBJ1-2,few,TGTGCCAGTAGTACCTCTTGGCAGGCGAACTATGGCTACACCTTC,CASSTSWQANYGYTF
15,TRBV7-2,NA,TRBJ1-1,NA,TGTGCCAGCACCCGAAGGGAGGGGAAGAGCACTGAAGCTTTCTTT,CASTRREGKSTEAFF